The 30 T cell receptor beta chains reported below all come from one sample, sequenced in a study of a mutant IDH1 vaccine in newly diagnosed glioma. Antigens of these TCRs are unknown. Only in-frame clones appear in the TCRdb table, and some are missing; sequencing was by immunoSEQ multiplex PCR. The repertoire has 75,000 to 80,000 clones, over 75% of them found once; the top ten carry approximately 0.6%. Time point given: week 5, during vaccination. All doses held 300 ug of mutant IDH1 20-mer peptide, with topical imiquimod. This sample comprised PBMCs, obtained from a glioma patient whose treatment included an IDH1 peptide vaccine. The receptors shown here come from a woman aged 45-65 years with glioma.

The chain has TRBV5-8 and TRBJ1-5; tentative D call: TRBD1 (5 bases). The germline gives CDR1 SGHTS, CDR2 YDEGEE. This CDR3 has 14 residues. With 4 bases removed from V and 9 bases from J, the gap between germline ends came to 17 bases. The CDR3 region is CASSRRGAERPQHF. The CDR3 nucleotides read TGTGCCAGCAGCCGTCGAGGGGCAGAGAGGCCCCAGCATTTT. The full variable domain, rest sourced from reference TRBV5-8 and TRBJ1-5, is EAGVTQSPTHLIKTRGQQATLRCSPISGHTSVYWYQQALGLGLQFLLWYDEGEERNRGNFPPRFSGRQFPNYSSELNVNALELEDSALYLCASSRRGAERPQHFGDGTRLSIL.

The CDR3 nucleotides are TGTGCCAGCAGCAGGACTAGCGGAGGCTCCTACGAGCAGTACTTC. It is translated as CASSRTSGGSYEQYF. This chain joins TRBV28 and TRBJ2-7; 10 nucleotides line up with TRBD2. Losses at the gene ends were 6 bases for V and 0 bases for J; bases not matched to a gene: 5. CDR3 length: 15 residues. The germline gives CDR1 MDHEN, CDR2 SYDVKM.

The rearrangement uses TRBV6-1 and TRBJ2-5; D might be TRBD2 (7 bases). Germline assignment: CDR1 MNHNS and CDR2 SASEGT. The V end lost 6 bases, the J end lost 4 bases, and 18 bases lay between the germline ends. The CDR3 loop spans 15 amino acids. The CDR3 protein is CASSFSPGEGETQYF. In DNA form, the CDR3 reads TGTGCCAGCAGCTTTTCTCCAGGGGAGGGAGAGACCCAGTACTTC.

CDR3 coding DNA: TGTGCCAGCAGTTTATCGGACGGGAACACTGAAGCTTTCTTT. Its translation: CASSLSDGNTEAFF. The rearrangement links TRBV27 to TRBJ1-1, with D uncertain. The V gene lost 0 bases and the J gene lost 1 base, with 6 bases spanning the gap. The CDR3 totals 14 residues. The germline CDR1 and CDR2 sequences are MNHEY and SMNVEV (reference sequence).

This clone was recorded a few times. The rearrangement uses TRBV4-1 and TRBJ1-1; no firm D call. V lost 0 bases and J 6 bases, leaving 11 bases between the germline ends. Germline lookup yields CDR1 MGHRA and CDR2 YSYEKL. The CDR3 length is 14 residues. The CDR3 region is CASSQEWGSAEAFF. CDR3 DNA sequence: TGCGCCAGCAGCCAAGAGTGGGGAAGCGCTGAAGCTTTCTTT.

The chain couples TRBV28 to TRBJ2-1, with 7 bases identical to TRBD2. V shed 3 bases, J shed 6 bases, and the junction held 11 bases outside the gene matches. The length of the CDR3 is 16 residues. Germline V gene data show CDR1 as MDHEN and CDR2 as SYDVKM. The CDR3 region is CASSFALAGEGNEQFF. As DNA, the CDR3 is TGTGCCAGCAGTTTCGCCTTGGCGGGAGAGGGCAATGAGCAGTTCTTC.

The chain recombines TRBV9 with TRBJ2-2; 8 bases line up with TRBD2. From germline, CDR1 is SGDLS and CDR2 YYNGEE. The CDR3 contains 15 residues. After removal of 1 base from V and 4 bases from J, the junction contained 3 bases not matched to a gene. As DNA, the CDR3 is TGTGCCAGCAGCGTACGGCGGGAGGCCACCGGGGAGCTGTTTTTT. Its translation is CASSVRREATGELFF.

This chain uses TRBV5-5 with TRBJ2-1, with a tentative D call TRBD2 (5 bases). V was pared by 4 bases and J by 10 bases, with 12 bases between. The length of the CDR3 is 12 residues. The V gene's germline CDR1 is SGHKS and CDR2 YYEKEE (reference sequence). The CDR3 protein is CASSLGEPEQFF. CDR3 bases: TGTGCCAGCAGCCTCGGGGAGCCAGAGCAGTTCTTC.

V usage is TRBV28 and J usage is TRBJ1-6, with D possibly TRBD1 on 5 matching bases. CDR1 MDHEN and CDR2 SYDVKM come from the germline V gene. The CDR3 covers 14 residues. The ends were cut back, 3 bases at V and 5 bases at J, with 8 bases in the middle. The CDR3 DNA follows: TGTGCCAGCAGTTTTGGGGGAAATAATTCACCCCTCCACTTT. It encodes CASSFGGNNSPLHF.

The chain has TRBV27 and TRBJ1-5; D uncertain. Trimming shortened V by 5 bases and J by 0 bases, and 17 bases separated the two germline ends. Germline V gives CDR1 MNHEY, CDR2 SMNVEV (reference sequence). This CDR3 region has 17 residues. In nucleotides, the CDR3 is TGTGCCAGCAGTCCTTTCCCACTACAGAATAGCAATCAGCCCCAGCATTTT. This encodes CASSPFPLQNSNQPQHF.

The chain has TRBV27 and TRBJ2-1, with a weak D call TRBD2 (6 bases). Germline-derived CDR1 and CDR2 are MNHEY and SMNVEV (reference sequence). Trimming left V 2 bases short and J 4 bases short, with 36 bases between. The CDR3 covers 23 residues. The CDR3 sequence: CASSLGVGGEGKYAFPLYNEQFF. CDR3 bases: TGTGCCAGCAGTTTAGGGGTGGGGGGAGAGGGTAAATACGCTTTTCCCCTTTACAATGAGCAGTTCTTC.

The chain uses TRBV9 and TRBJ2-5; 12 bases map to TRBD1. CDR3 length: 20 amino acids. With V trimmed by 3 bases and J by 5 bases, 20 bases remained unmatched. Germline V CDR1 and CDR2: SGDLS, YYNGEE. CDR3: CASSGPPPTPGTGGWETQYF. DNA for the CDR3: TGTGCCAGCAGCGGCCCCCCCCCAACCCCCGGGACAGGGGGCTGGGAGACCCAGTACTTC.

The chain uses TRBV27 and TRBJ2-7; D unresolved. From germline, CDR1 is MNHEY and CDR2 SMNVEV (reference sequence). V was pared by 5 bases and J by 4 bases, with 9 bases between. This CDR3 has 12 residues. CDR3 sequence (DNA): TGTGCCAGCAGTGGCAGCGATTACGAGCAGTACTTC. Translating gives CASSGSDYEQYF.

This chain links TRBV5-5 with TRBJ2-2; no clear D gene. V lost 6 bases, J lost 0 bases, and 3 bases lay in between. Looked up from germline, CDR1 is SGHKS and CDR2 is YYEKEE (reference sequence). The CDR3 is 12 residues long. CDR3 nucleotides: TGTGCCAGCACCCCGAACACCGGGGAGCTGTTTTTT. It yields the protein CASTPNTGELFF.

The V call is TRBV21-1, the J call TRBJ1-1. TRBV21-1 is termed a pseudogene. CDR3 length: 18 residues. The CDR3 reads CASSPKGGTVPMNTEAFF. CDR3 DNA sequence: TGTGCCAGCAGCCCCAAGGGGGGGACTGTCCCTATGAACACTGAAGCTTTCTTT.

The rearrangement links TRBV19 to TRBJ2-7, with 9 bases lining up with TRBD1. The junction had 7 bases not matched to a gene; V was cut back by 3 bases and J by 7 bases. The CDR3 contains 14 residues. The germline V gene has CDR1 LNHDA and CDR2 SQIVND (reference sequence). CDR3 region: CASSIGTGLGEQYF. The CDR3 DNA reads TGTGCCAGTAGTATCGGGACAGGGCTTGGTGAGCAGTACTTC.

The rearrangement uses TRBV10-2 and TRBJ2-3; 11 positions agree with TRBD2. Germline loops: CDR1 WSHSY, CDR2 SAAADI. This CDR3 has 16 amino acids. V lost 3 bases and J lost 5; bases outside the gene matches: 7. In DNA, the CDR3 is TGCGCCAGCAGTGACTTAGCGGGAGGGCCCGAAGATACGCAGTATTTT. It is translated as CASSDLAGGPEDTQYF.

The V and J genes are TRBV30 and TRBJ2-2; D ambiguous. The CDR3 is 16 residues long. The V end was cut by 0 bases, the J end by 2 bases, with 13 bases between. Germline V gene sequence: CDR1 GTSNPN, CDR2 SVGIG (reference sequence). The chain's CDR3 is CAWSVGWTINTGELFF. The CDR3 nucleotides are TGTGCCTGGAGTGTTGGTTGGACCATTAACACCGGGGAGCTGTTTTTT.

The chain carries TRBV5-1 and TRBJ1-2, with 12 bases fitting TRBD1. The CDR3 runs 16 residues. Germline trimming cut 1 base from V and 9 bases from J; bases unmatched to any gene: 10. CDR1 and CDR2 (germline): SGHRS, YFSETQ. Here the CDR3 reads CASSLTGTGGKISYTF. The CDR3 region has the DNA TGCGCCAGCAGCTTGACAGGGACAGGGGGCAAGATAAGCTACACCTTC. Using reference TRBV5-1 and TRBJ1-2 for the parts outside the CDR3, the full variable domain is KAGVTQTPRYLIKTRGQQVTLSCSPISGHRSVSWYQQTPGQGLQFLFEYFSETQRNKGNFPGRFSGRQFSNSRSEMNVSTLELGDSALYLCASSLTGTGGKISYTFGSGTRLTVV.

The chain employs TRBV30 and TRBJ1-1; a possible D gene is TRBD1 (6 bases). Germline-derived CDR1 and CDR2 are GTSNPN and SVGIG (reference sequence). Trimming left V 2 bases short and J 4 bases short, with 17 bases between. The CDR3 is 15 residues long. The chain's CDR3 is CAWSNWAGGATEAFF. The DNA of the CDR3 is TGTGCCTGGAGTAACTGGGCCGGGGGCGCCACTGAAGCTTTCTTT.

The chain recombines TRBV11-3 with TRBJ2-1; tentative D call: TRBD2 (6 bases). This CDR3 spans 12 amino acids. Germline V gives CDR1 SGHNT, CDR2 YENEEA. Trimming removed 6 bases from V and 15 bases from J, with 18 bases in between. CDR3 bases: TGTGCCAGCAGTCCTGAGGGAGGTGGGCTGTTCTTC. The encoded protein is CASSPEGGGLFF. Full variable domain (remainder filled in from reference TRBV11-3 and TRBJ2-1): EAGVVQSPRYKIIEKKQPVAFWCNPISGHNTLYWYLQNLGQGPELLIRYENEEAVDDSQLPKDRFSAERLKGVDSTLKIQPAELGDSAVYLCASSPEGGGLFFGPGTRLTVL.

The chain combines TRBV29-1 with TRBJ2-5, with TRBD2 identical over 8 bases. The CDR3 extends over 12 amino acids. The germline gives CDR1 SQVTM, CDR2 ANQGSEA. Trimming at V came to 6 bases and at J to 2 bases, leaving 2 bases not matched to a gene. The chain's CDR3 is CSVASGQETQYF. CDR3 nucleotide sequence: TGCAGCGTCGCTAGCGGGCAAGAGACCCAGTACTTC.

The chain combines TRBV5-1 with TRBJ2-3, with TRBD2 matching over 11 bases. Trimming cost V 4 bases and J 0 bases; bases outside gene matches: 13. Germline lookup yields CDR1 SGHRS and CDR2 YFSETQ. This CDR3 comprises 19 residues. Here the CDR3 DNA reads TGCGCCAGCAGCCTCCCGGGAGGTAGCGGGAGGGGTAGCACAGATACGCAGTATTTT. It specifies CASSLPGGSGRGSTDTQYF.

This clone was seen a handful of times. The chain couples TRBV1 to TRBJ1-1; the D call of TRBD1 is as the table states it, not checked on the DNA. TRBV1 is marked as a pseudogene. The CDR3 has 15 amino acids. The CDR3 is CTSSQGGRRNTEAFF. For the CDR3, the DNA is TGCACCAGCAGCCAAGGGGGCAGGAGGAACACTGAAGCTTTCTTT.

CDR3 loop: CASSSQGMGEQYF. The DNA of the CDR3 is TGTGCCAGCAGCTCCCAGGGGATGGGGGAGCAGTACTTC. The chain has TRBV7-3 and TRBJ2-7; D might be TRBD1 (6 bases). The CDR3 covers 13 residues. In germline, CDR1 is SGHTA, CDR2 FQGTGA. Trimming shortened V by 4 bases and J by 7 bases, and 14 bases separated the two germline ends.

This chain joins TRBV28 and TRBJ1-5, with D perhaps TRBD1 (5 bases). Germline CDR1 is MDHEN and CDR2 is SYDVKM. V was clipped by 1 base and J by 3 bases, with 7 bases between them. The CDR3 is 14 amino acids. The CDR3 spells CASSLSGVNQPQHF. Here the CDR3 DNA reads TGTGCCAGCAGTTTATCGGGGGTCAATCAGCCCCAGCATTTT. The complete variable domain, with remaining parts taken from reference TRBV28 and TRBJ1-5, reads DVKVTQSSRYLVKRTGEKVFLECVQDMDHENMFWYRQDPGLGLRLIYFSYDVKMKEKGDIPEGYSVSREKKERFSLILESASTNQTSMYLCASSLSGVNQPQHFGDGTRLSIL.

This chain uses TRBV14 with TRBJ2-5; TRBD1 is a possible D gene (5 bases). The V gene lost 4 bases and the J gene lost 5 bases, with 17 bases spanning the gap. From germline, CDR1 is SGHDN and CDR2 FVKESK. The CDR3 sequence is 15 residues long. The CDR3 spells CASSLSMGHLETQYF. The CDR3 DNA reads TGTGCCAGCAGCCTAAGTATGGGGCACCTGGAGACCCAGTACTTC.

The V and J genes are TRBV5-3 and TRBJ2-7, with 9 bases lining up with TRBD1. TRBV5-3 falls under the ORF class, with uncertain function. The CDR3 contains 17 residues. V shed 6 bases, J shed 3 bases, and the junction held 16 bases outside the gene matches. The CDR3, as DNA: TGTGCCAGAACCTGTTACGGGGACAGGGTGCTTGGCTACGAGCAGTACTTC. Translated: CARTCYGDRVLGYEQYF.

This chain links TRBV19 with TRBJ2-7; a weak D match, TRBD1 (5 bases). CDR3 length: 12 residues. V shed 4 bases and J shed 4 bases, with 8 bases lying between them. Germline V gene data show CDR1 as LNHDA and CDR2 as SQIVND (reference sequence). CDR3 DNA sequence: TGTGCCAGTAGTACAGGACATTACGAGCAGTACTTC. This codes for CASSTGHYEQYF.

CDR3 loop: CASSSQGPGTSGTQWTDTQYF. CDR3 in DNA: TGTGCCAGCAGTTCCCAGGGGCCGGGGACTAGCGGAACCCAGTGGACAGATACGCAGTATTTT. The chain links TRBV28 to TRBJ2-3, with TRBD2 matching over 11 bases. The CDR3 has 21 residues. With 4 bases clipped from V and 3 bases from J, the junction kept 21 bases outside the gene matches. Germline CDR1 and CDR2: MDHEN and SYDVKM.